This passage covers 27 T cell receptor beta chains from one sample sequenced in a study of breast tumors, draining lymph nodes, adjacent tissues. TCRdb analysed the multiplex PCR reads with MiXCR anew, one entry per CDR3 protein. The data hold some 230,000 distinct CDR3 sequences, with less than 35% observed a single time. The lymph nodes were axillary draining lymph nodes from breast cancer patients. The sample taken for sequencing was axillary lymph node tissue. These receptors all come from a female donor with breast cancer. Some clones in this sample may be carry-over from other donors' samples.

The rearrangement joins TRBV9 to TRBJ2-5, with D perhaps matching TRBD2 (6 bases). Trimming took 0 bases from V and 5 from J, leaving 14 bases between them. The germline V gene encodes CDR1 SGDLS and CDR2 YYNGEE. This CDR3 has 15 residues. The CDR3 loop reads CASSVGVGRIETQYF. The CDR3 coding sequence is TGTGCCAGCAGCGTAGGGGTCGGGAGAATTGAGACCCAGTACTTC.

This clonotype has ten or more counts. This chain links TRBV6-6 with TRBJ2-7; TRBD1 or TRBD2 may be the D gene (6 bases each). V gave up 6 bases and J gave up 1 base, with 16 bases separating them. The CDR3 spans 15 residues. In germline, CDR1 is MNHNY, CDR2 SVGAGI (reference sequence). This CDR3 is CASSPAGGGSYEQYF. The CDR3 region has the DNA TGTGCCAGCAGCCCCGCCGGAGGGGGTTCCTACGAGCAGTACTTC.

This clonotype has a handful of counts. The rearrangement links TRBV5-4 to TRBJ2-1; the match to TRBD1 covers 7 bases. The J segment lost 6 bases and the V segment lost 0 bases, leaving 3 bases of the junction unmatched. Germline CDR1 SGHNT, CDR2 YYREEE (reference sequence). This CDR3 spans 14 amino acids. CDR3 sequence (DNA): TGTGCCAGCAGCTTGGACCAGGGGGTCAATGAGCAGTTCTTC. This gives the protein CASSLDQGVNEQFF.

This clonotype was observed a single time. V usage is TRBV6-6 and J usage is TRBJ2-5; perhaps TRBD1 as D (5 bases). V was trimmed by 6 bases and J by 9 bases, leaving 20 bases between them. The CDR3 contains 14 residues. Germline CDR1 and CDR2: MNHNY and SVGAGI (reference sequence). The CDR3 bases are TGTGCCAGCAGGACCCAGGGTAGTTGGCAGCCCCAGTACTTC. The encoded protein is CASRTQGSWQPQYF.

This clonotype was observed at least ten times. The chain couples TRBV6-6 to TRBJ2-1; 8 positions agree with TRBD1. This CDR3 spans 14 amino acids. Germline lookup yields CDR1 MNHNY and CDR2 SVGAGI (reference sequence). V gave up 6 bases and J gave up 6 bases; unmatched junction bases: 7. For the CDR3, the DNA is TGTGCCAGCAGCTCAGGACAGGGCGGCAATGAGCAGTTCTTC. Protein: CASSSGQGGNEQFF.

This chain's CDR3 is CASSPGAGGASYNEQFF. The CDR3 region has the DNA TGTGCCAGCAGCCCGGGGGCGGGGGGGGCCTCCTACAATGAGCAGTTCTTC. The chain has TRBV9 and TRBJ2-1; 9 nucleotides match TRBD2. CDR1 and CDR2 from the germline V gene are SGDLS and YYNGEE. V trimming: 4 bases; J trimming: 0 bases; junction bases outside the gene matches: 8. The length of the CDR3 is 17 residues.

The sample holds many counts of this clonotype. The chain links TRBV12-3 or TRBV12-4 to TRBJ2-1; possibly TRBD1 for D (6 bases). The V end was cut by 7 bases, the J end by 0 bases, with 10 bases between. The CDR3 is 14 amino acids. CDR3 amino acids: CASTRDISYNEQFF. The CDR3 DNA reads as TGTGCCAGCACCCGGGACATCTCCTACAATGAGCAGTTCTTC.

This clonotype was observed many times. The chain couples TRBV24-1 to TRBJ2-5, with 12 bases fitting TRBD2. This CDR3 region has 17 residues. The germline CDR1 and CDR2 sequences are KGHDR and SFDVKD. The ends lost 6 bases at V and 2 bases at J; junction bases unmatched: 9. CDR3 DNA sequence: TGTGCCACCAGTCCGGGACTAGCGGGCCGACGACAAGAGACCCAGTACTTC. It is translated as CATSPGLAGRRQETQYF.

The chain joins TRBV7-2 to TRBJ2-3; tentatively, D is TRBD2 (6 bases). Trimming shortened V by 5 bases and J by 2 bases, and 17 bases separated the two germline ends. CDR3 length equals 16 residues. Looked up from germline, CDR1 is SGHTA and CDR2 is FQGNSA. The CDR3: CASSVASAGITDTQYF. CDR3 DNA: TGTGCCAGCAGCGTTGCTAGCGCGGGGATCACAGATACGCAGTATTTT.

V gene TRBV7-4 combines with J gene TRBJ1-6; D is possibly TRBD1 (5 bases). Trimming removed 5 bases from V and 3 bases from J, with 8 bases in between. The CDR3 length is 14 residues. Germline V lookup: CDR1 SGHVT, CDR2 SQSDAQ. In DNA, the CDR3 is TGTGCCAGCAGCGCCGACAGCTATAATTCACCCCTCCACTTT. Translated, it gives CASSADSYNSPLHF.

The genes are TRBV5-4 and TRBJ2-1; tentatively, D is TRBD1 or TRBD2 (6 bases each). Between the trimmed V and J ends, which lost 0 bases and 5 bases, there was a span of 15 bases. Germline lookup yields CDR1 SGHNT and CDR2 YYREEE (reference sequence). The CDR3 has 16 amino acids. The CDR3 is CASSLGHRGLDNEQFF. CDR3 nucleotides: TGTGCCAGCAGCTTGGGTCACCGGGGGCTTGACAATGAGCAGTTCTTC.

The sample holds one count of this clonotype. V is TRBV7-2 and J is TRBJ2-7; 10 bases map to TRBD1. This CDR3 is built from 15 residues. The junction had 6 bases not matched to a gene; V was cut back by 3 bases and J by 4 bases. From germline, CDR1 is SGHTA and CDR2 FQGNSA. This chain's CDR3 is CASSLGGTGVYEQYF. Here the CDR3 DNA reads TGTGCCAGCAGCTTGGGAGGGACAGGGGTTTACGAGCAGTACTTC.

On this clonotype itself: Just one base apart from a much larger clone, this may be a read error. The chain employs TRBV6-6 and TRBJ2-2; the D gene is possibly TRBD2 (7 bases). Germline V gives CDR1 MNHNY, CDR2 SVGAGI (reference sequence). The CDR3 covers 11 residues. CDR3 DNA: TGTGCCGCGGGGGACACCGGGGAGCTGCTTTTT. Encoded protein: CAAGDTGELLF.

The table lists this clonotype with many counts. V gene TRBV15 combines with J gene TRBJ1-2; D call uncertain. With 0 bases removed from V and 0 bases from J, the gap between germline ends came to 2 bases. Germline V gene sequence: CDR1 LNHNV, CDR2 YYDKDF (reference sequence). The CDR3 spans 13 residues. The CDR3 bases are TGTGCCACCAGCAGAGACACTAACTATGGCTACACCTTC. Its translation: CATSRDTNYGYTF.

This clonotype occurred many times. The V call is TRBV10-3, the J call TRBJ1-3, with D perhaps matching TRBD1 (5 bases). The CDR3 sequence is 14 residues long. Trimming removed 9 bases from V and 1 base from J, with 13 bases in between. CDR1 and CDR2 from the germline V gene are ENHRY and SYGVKD. CDR3 amino acids: CAIRDHISGNTIYF. The CDR3 DNA reads as TGTGCCATAAGGGACCATATTTCTGGAAACACCATATATTTT.

The chain is built from TRBV19 and TRBJ1-1; D not resolved. The CDR3 runs to 14 residues. The V gene's germline CDR1 is LNHDA and CDR2 SQIVND (reference sequence). Between the trimmed V and J ends, which lost 4 bases and 1 base, there was a span of 10 bases. The CDR3 nucleotides read TGTGCCAGTAGTAAGGAAAGGGCGAACACTGAAGCTTTCTTT. Amino acid sequence: CASSKERANTEAFF. Full variable domain (remainder filled in from reference TRBV19 and TRBJ1-1): DGGITQSPKYLFRKEGQNVTLSCEQNLNHDAMYWYRQDPGQGLRLIYYSQIVNDFQKGDIAEGYSVSREKKESFPLTVTSAQKNPTAFYLCASSKERANTEAFFGQGTRLTVV.

To note about this clonotype: This may be a read error: a much more frequent sequence differs by one nucleotide. This sequence joins TRBV5-1 and TRBJ2-3; 11 nucleotides agree with TRBD1. V trimming: 1 base; J trimming: 4 bases; junction bases outside the gene matches: 5. The CDR3 extends over 16 amino acids. Germline CDR1 reads SGHRS; CDR2 reads YFSETQ. In nucleotides, the CDR3 is TGCGCCAGCAGCTTGTCCGGACAGGGGGCCTCAGATACGCAGTATTTT. Protein product: CASSLSGQGASDTQYF.

This clonotype was seen more than once but under ten times. A much larger clone differs from this one at a single base, so this may be a read error. The chain couples TRBV11-3 to TRBJ2-5; unclear D gene. This CDR3 is 11 amino acids long. Germline V gene sequence: CDR1 SGHNT, CDR2 YENEEA. CDR3 amino acids: CASSPGETPYF. The CDR3, as DNA: TGTGCCAGCAGCCCCGGAGAGACCCCGTACTTC.

As regards this clonotype: The conserved final phenylalanine or tryptophan is absent from the CDR3, which likely points to a read error. The rearrangement joins TRBV11-3 to TRBJ1-6; 9 bases are a match to TRBD1. Germline lookup yields CDR1 SGHNT and CDR2 YENEEA. Trimming at V came to 6 bases and at J to 10 bases, leaving 10 bases not matched to a gene. This CDR3 has 15 residues. CDR3 protein: CASSSGTGWDSPLHL. The CDR3 DNA sequence: TGTGCCAGCAGTTCCGGGACAGGGTGGGACTCACCCCTCCACCTT.

This clonotype was counted ten times or more. The V gene is TRBV7-9, the J gene TRBJ1-6; no definite D call. CDR3 length: 15 amino acids. Germline-derived CDR1 and CDR2 are SEHNR and FQNEAQ (reference sequence). Trimming shortened V by 5 bases and J by 0 bases, and 8 bases separated the two germline ends. DNA of the CDR3: TGTGCCAGCAGCGCACAGAGCTCCTATAATTCACCCCTCCACTTT. It yields the protein CASSAQSSYNSPLHF.

The chain links TRBV5-6 to TRBJ1-4; 9 bases align to TRBD1. Germline values: CDR1 SGHDT, CDR2 YYEEEE. This CDR3 comprises 14 residues. Trimming removed 4 bases from V and 5 bases from J; junction bases left unmatched: 3. This chain's CDR3 is CASSRGTGNEKLFF. The CDR3 DNA sequence: TGTGCCAGCAGCCGCGGGACAGGGAATGAAAAACTGTTTTTT. Full variable domain (rest looked up from reference TRBV5-6 and TRBJ1-4): DAGVTQSPTHLIKTRGQQVTLRCSPKSGHDTVSWYQQALGQGPQFIFQYYEEEERQRGNFPDRFSGHQFPNYSSELNVNALLLGDSALYLCASSRGTGNEKLFFGSGTQLSVL.

Only a few counts were recorded for this clonotype. The rearrangement links TRBV27 to TRBJ2-3, with TRBD1 matching 8 bases. The germline V gene has CDR1 MNHEY and CDR2 SMNVEV (reference sequence). CDR3 length: 16 residues. The J segment lost 3 bases and the V segment lost 0 bases, leaving 5 bases of the junction unmatched. DNA of the CDR3: TGTGCCAGCAGTTTATCTGGCAGGGGGCGAACAGATACGCAGTATTTT. Protein sequence: CASSLSGRGRTDTQYF.

There are a few counts of this clonotype. The chain recombines TRBV5-1 with TRBJ1-6, with TRBD1 matching over 7 bases. The germline CDR1 and CDR2 sequences are SGHRS and YFSETQ. The CDR3 covers 13 residues. V was clipped by 3 bases and J by 9 bases; unmatched bases: 3. CDR3 bases: TGCGCCAGCAGCTCCAACAGGGGTTCACCCCTCCACTTT. It encodes CASSSNRGSPLHF.

This clonotype was seen many times. The chain is built from TRBV2 and TRBJ1-4, with 7 bases identical to TRBD1. CDR3 length equals 12 residues. With V trimmed by 11 bases and J by 7 bases, 7 bases remained unmatched. Germline lookup yields CDR1 SNHLY and CDR2 FYNNEI. CDR3 amino acids: CAGKTGPEKLFF. The CDR3 DNA is TGTGCCGGAAAGACAGGGCCTGAAAAACTGTTTTTT.

This clonotype appeared many times. This chain connects TRBV19 to TRBJ1-2, with a weak D call TRBD1 (5 bases). The CDR3 consists of 14 residues. CDR1 is LNHDA, CDR2 SQIVND, per germline (reference sequence). The V and J ends lost 6 bases and 3 bases respectively, with 14 bases between them. CDR3: CASRKLGGDYGYTF. CDR3 in DNA: TGTGCCAGTAGAAAACTCGGGGGAGACTATGGCTACACCTTC.

CDR3 region: CARARQGADTGELFF. The CDR3 nucleotides are TGTGCTAGAGCCCGACAGGGGGCAGACACCGGGGAGCTGTTTTTT. The chain joins TRBV19 to TRBJ2-2; 10 bases are a match to TRBD1. Germline CDR1 and CDR2: LNHDA and SQIVND (reference sequence). This CDR3 is 15 amino acids long.

This clonotype was observed many times. The CDR3 DNA reads as TGCAGTGCTAGTGTCCCCACAGATACGCAGTATTTT. Encoded protein: CSASVPTDTQYF. The chain has TRBV20-1 and TRBJ2-3; D is ambiguous. Germline-derived CDR1 and CDR2 are DFQATT and SNEGSKA (reference sequence). Trimming left V 3 bases short and J 2 bases short, with 6 bases between. This CDR3 is 12 amino acids long.